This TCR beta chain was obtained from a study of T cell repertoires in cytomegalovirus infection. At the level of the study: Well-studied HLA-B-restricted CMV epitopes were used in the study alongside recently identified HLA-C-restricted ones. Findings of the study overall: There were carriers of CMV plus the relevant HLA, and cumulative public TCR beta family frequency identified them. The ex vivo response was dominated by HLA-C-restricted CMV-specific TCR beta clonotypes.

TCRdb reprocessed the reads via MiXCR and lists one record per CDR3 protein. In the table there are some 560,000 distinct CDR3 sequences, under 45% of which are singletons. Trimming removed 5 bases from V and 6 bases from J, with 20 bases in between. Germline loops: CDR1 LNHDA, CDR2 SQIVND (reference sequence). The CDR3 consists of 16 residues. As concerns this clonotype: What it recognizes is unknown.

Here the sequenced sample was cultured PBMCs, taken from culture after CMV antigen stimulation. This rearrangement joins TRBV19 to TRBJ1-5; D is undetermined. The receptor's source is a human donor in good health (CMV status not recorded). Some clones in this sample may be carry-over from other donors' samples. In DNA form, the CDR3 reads TGTGCCAGTAGTCTCCCCGTTGGACCCGGGATTCAGCCCCAGCATTTT. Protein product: CASSLPVGPGIQPQHF.